The 5 T cell receptor beta chains given below trace back to one sample, sequenced in a study of vaccination effects on CD4 cells after COVID-19. Their recognized antigens are unknown. Expansion with viral peptide pools was applied to antigen-specific CD4+ T cells by the ViraFEST assay prior to sequencing. When more than 9 days of culture had elapsed, CD4+ T cells were isolated. Among the vaccine recipients, none had a prior SARS-CoV-2 infection, and nucleocapsid antibodies were negative. The repertoire was sequenced with immunoSEQ multiplex PCR; TCRdb's copy has only in-frame clones and lacks some. The table shows approximately 28,000 clones, with more than 65% occurring only once. The source material was CD4+ T cells from PBMCs cultured with HCoV-NL63 spike peptides, sampled before COVID-19 vaccination. The receptors originated from a human donor who received a COVID-19 vaccine.

This clone showed up just once. V gene TRBV7-3 combines with J gene TRBJ2-5; the D gene is possibly TRBD2 (5 bases). The V end was cut by 5 bases, the J end by 2 bases, with 12 bases between. The CDR3 contains 14 residues. Germline V gives CDR1 SGHTA, CDR2 FQGTGA. The CDR3 region is CASSPGSGQETQYF. CDR3 DNA: TGTGCCAGCAGCCCGGGATCGGGGCAAGAGACCCAGTACTTC.

The V call is TRBV10-3, the J call TRBJ1-3, with 7 nucleotides matching TRBD1. Trimming at V came to 0 bases and at J to 0 bases, leaving 5 bases not matched to a gene. Germline V gene sequence: CDR1 ENHRY, CDR2 SYGVKD. CDR3 length equals 17 residues. The CDR3 is CAISESGRGGSGNTIYF. CDR3 coding DNA: TGTGCCATCAGTGAGTCCGGCAGGGGGGGCTCTGGAAACACCATATATTTT.

The chain joins TRBV19 to TRBJ2-1; 10 nucleotides match TRBD2. This CDR3 spans 15 amino acids. Germline lookup yields CDR1 LNHDA and CDR2 SQIVND (reference sequence). The J segment lost 7 bases and the V segment lost 4 bases, leaving 7 bases of the junction unmatched. CDR3 sequence (DNA): TGTGCCAGTAGTAGGCTAGCGGGGGAGGGTAATGAGCAGTTCTTC. Translation: CASSRLAGEGNEQFF.

The chain combines TRBV6-5 with TRBJ2-6, with D possibly being TRBD1 or TRBD2 (5 bases each). Germline CDR1 and CDR2: MNHEY and SVGAGI. Trimming removed 7 bases from V and 2 bases from J, with 12 bases in between. The CDR3 runs 15 residues. CDR3 sequence reads: CASTDLGAGANVLTF. The CDR3 DNA reads as TGTGCCAGCACCGACCTGGGGGCTGGGGCCAACGTCCTGACTTTC.

The chain is built from TRBV28 and TRBJ1-1; 8 positions agree with TRBD1. The V gene's germline CDR1 is MDHEN and CDR2 SYDVKM. The V segment lost 4 bases and the J segment 7 bases; nucleotides outside the gene matches: 11. This CDR3 contains 15 residues. In DNA form, the CDR3 reads TGTGCCAGCAGTTCTCAGGGGGCGAAACTTTATGAAGCTTTCTTT. Translating it yields CASSSQGAKLYEAFF.